The T cell receptor (beta chain) under discussion was sequenced for a study of cytomegalovirus exposure and HLA in healthy donors. Whole-study results and caveats: Association of fewer than 20,000 TCR beta sequences with HLA alleles was found at 0.05 false discovery rate in a later analysis.

V was shortened by 7 bases and J by 0 bases, with 14 bases between the two germline ends. The CDR3 has 15 residues. The germline CDR1 and CDR2 sequences are SGHRS and YFSETQ. The PCR ran on 60 Vbeta and 13 Jbeta primers. Generated by immunoSEQ multiplex PCR, the TCRdb table keeps only in-frame clones and is missing some. Listed are approximately 70,000 clones; 1.5% to 2% falls within the top ten. About this clone itself: Antigen: not known.

Sequenced: PBMCs. This chain connects TRBV5-1 to TRBJ2-1; maybe TRBD2 (6 bases). The origin of this receptor is a woman between 25 and 40 years old in good health and CMV-seronegative. In nucleotides, the CDR3 is TGCGCCAGCTCCTCGACCGGGGGCTCCTACAATGAGCAGTTCTTC. Residues: CASSSTGGSYNEQFF.